The next 14 T cell receptor beta chains were all read from a single sample in a study of cytomegalovirus exposure and HLA in healthy donors. Researchers ran the PCR with 60 Vbeta and 13 Jbeta primers. This table comes from immunoSEQ multiplex PCR, and its TCRdb copy is limited to in-frame clones, with some not included. This table has approximately 160,000 clones, 80% appearing once. Sequenced material: PBMCs. These receptors were taken from a woman aged 50 to 60 in good health and CMV-seropositive.

The CDR3 DNA is TGTGCCAGCAGCTCAGAGGGACAGGGGCGCCACGAGCAGTACTTC. Protein sequence: CASSSEGQGRHEQYF. J is TRBJ2-5 and V is TRBV28; TRBD1 matches 10 bases. The J call could be wrong; TRBJ2-7 is a better fit for the DNA end. Per the germline V gene, CDR1 is MDHEN and CDR2 is SYDVKM. The CDR3 totals 15 residues.

The chain joins TRBV11-3 to TRBJ2-4; no clear D gene. The V gene's germline CDR1 is SGHNT and CDR2 YENEEA. Trimming shortened V by 4 bases and J by 4 bases, and 11 bases separated the two germline ends. This CDR3 region has 14 residues. CDR3 region: CASSSAVAKNIQYF. The CDR3, as DNA: TGTGCCAGCAGCTCGGCGGTGGCTAAAAACATTCAGTACTTC.

This CDR3 reads CASRGGNRGRYEQYF. The CDR3 DNA is TGTGCCAGCAGAGGGGGGAACAGGGGGCGATACGAGCAGTACTTC. The J gene is TRBJ2-7, the V gene TRBV21-1; the table calls TRBD1, which could not be checked here. TRBV21-1 is shown as a pseudogene. The CDR3 runs 15 residues.

The V call is TRBV9, the J call TRBJ2-2; D remains unclear. Per germline, CDR1 SGDLS and CDR2 YYNGEE. V lost 0 bases to trimming and J lost 6 bases, with 9 bases between them. The CDR3 runs 14 residues. CDR3 DNA sequence: TGTGCCAGCAGCGTAGGTAGCCGGGCCGGGGAGCTGTTTTTT. As protein: CASSVGSRAGELFF.

The DNA of the CDR3 is TGTGCCAGCAGCGTCGGACAGGGAGTCTATGGCTACACCTTC. It specifies CASSVGQGVYGYTF. The rearrangement joins TRBV11-2 to TRBJ1-2; 8 positions agree with TRBD1. Trimming took 5 bases from V and 4 from J; bases not matched to a gene: 6. CDR3 size: 14 residues. Per germline, CDR1 SGHAT and CDR2 FQNNGV.

This chain uses TRBV28 with TRBJ2-7; D remains ambiguous. Deletions cut 2 bases from V and 3 bases from J, with 5 bases between. CDR1 is MDHEN, CDR2 SYDVKM, per germline. The CDR3 loop spans 12 amino acids. The CDR3 sequence is CASSLSIYEQYF. Here the CDR3 DNA reads TGTGCCAGCAGTTTAAGCATCTACGAGCAGTACTTC. The entire variable domain, with the rest obtained from reference TRBV28 and TRBJ2-7, is as follows: DVKVTQSSRYLVKRTGEKVFLECVQDMDHENMFWYRQDPGLGLRLIYFSYDVKMKEKGDIPEGYSVSREKKERFSLILESASTNQTSMYLCASSLSIYEQYFGPGTRLTVT.

The gene calls are TRBV6-4 and TRBJ1-2; D unresolved. This CDR3 has 13 residues. Germline V gene data show CDR1 as MRHNA and CDR2 as SNTAGT. With 0 bases removed from V and 4 bases from J, the gap between germline ends came to 6 bases. CDR3 protein: CASSDSLFYGYTF. Written as DNA, the CDR3 is TGTGCCAGCAGTGACTCGTTATTCTATGGCTACACCTTC.

This clone was counted only a few times. The CDR3 region has the DNA TGTGCCAGCAGCCCCAGGGACAGGGGTCCGGGGGCCAACGTCCTGACTTTC. Protein product: CASSPRDRGPGANVLTF. This sequence joins TRBV9 and TRBJ2-6, with 10 positions matching TRBD1. After removal of 4 bases from V and 4 bases from J, the junction contained 8 bases not matched to a gene. Germline CDR1 reads SGDLS; CDR2 reads YYNGEE. The CDR3 spans 17 residues.

Only one count was recorded for this clone. The chain employs TRBV5-4 and TRBJ1-1; D call uncertain. The ends were cut back, 4 bases at V and 4 bases at J, with 11 bases in the middle. CDR1 SGHNT and CDR2 YYREEE come from the germline V gene (reference sequence). The CDR3 is 13 residues long. The CDR3 sequence is CASSPERGTEAFF. The CDR3 DNA is TGTGCCAGCAGCCCCGAACGGGGCACTGAAGCTTTCTTT.

The chain couples TRBV28 to TRBJ2-5; 9 bases map to TRBD1. This CDR3 region has 15 residues. Germline-derived CDR1 and CDR2 are MDHEN and SYDVKM. V lost 6 bases and J lost 1; bases outside the gene matches: 6. Here the CDR3 DNA reads TGTGCCAGCAGACCTGGACAGGGGACCCAAGAGACCCAGTACTTC. Translated: CASRPGQGTQETQYF.

The chain joins TRBV14 to TRBJ1-1; D call uncertain. The ends were cut back, 5 bases at V and 4 bases at J, with 14 bases in the middle. Germline V gives CDR1 SGHDN, CDR2 FVKESK. The CDR3 length is 14 residues. As DNA, the CDR3 is TGTGCCAGCAGCTTCGCGAGGGCCGGCACTGAAGCTTTCTTT. This gives the protein CASSFARAGTEAFF.

The chain couples TRBV29-1 to TRBJ1-2; the match to TRBD1 covers 8 bases. The germline CDR1 and CDR2 sequences are SQVTM and ANQGSEA. The V and J ends lost 6 bases and 1 base, in that order; junction bases with no gene match: 7. The CDR3 has 14 residues. The DNA of the CDR3 is TGCAGCGTGGCGGGCAGGGGGCGTAACTATGGCTACACCTTC. Translated: CSVAGRGRNYGYTF.

The rearrangement joins TRBV4-2 to TRBJ1-6, with 7 bases matching TRBD1. V was pared by 0 bases and J by 7 bases, with 6 bases of the junction left unmatched. Looked up from germline, CDR1 is LGHNA and CDR2 is YNFKEQ. This CDR3 spans 16 amino acids. CDR3 DNA sequence: TGTGCCAGCAGCCAAGATCCGGACAGGAGAAATTCACCCCTCCACTTT. Translated: CASSQDPDRRNSPLHF.

This clone has only one observation. The chain links TRBV30 to TRBJ1-1; 11 bases match TRBD1. Germline trimming cut 3 bases from V and 5 bases from J; bases unmatched to any gene: 5. Per the germline V gene, CDR1 is GTSNPN and CDR2 is SVGIG (reference sequence). The CDR3 sequence is 14 residues long. CDR3 sequence reads: CAWRRGDRGTEAFF. Written as DNA, the CDR3 is TGTGCCTGGAGGCGGGGGGACAGGGGGACTGAAGCTTTCTTT. Variable domain in full (rest from reference TRBV30 and TRBJ1-1): SQTIHQWPATLVQPVGSPLSLECTVEGTSNPNLYWYRQAAGRGLQLLFYSVGIGQISSEVPQNLSASRPQDRQFILSSKKLLLSDSGFYLCAWRRGDRGTEAFFGQGTRLTVV.